This T cell receptor beta chain was observed in a study of T cell repertoires in cytomegalovirus infection. About the research overall: Matching HLA type, along with CMV infection, was indicated by public TCR beta signatures.

This clonotype was counted between two and nine times. Its matching antigen is unknown. TCRdb itself ran the reads through MiXCR, one entry per CDR3 protein. Among fewer than 900,000 distinct CDR3 sequences listed, approximately 32% were seen once. The CDR3 loop spans 16 amino acids. Trimming removed 3 bases from V and 5 bases from J, with 17 bases in between. The chain joins TRBV12-3 or TRBV12-4 to TRBJ2-1; D possibly corresponds to TRBD1 (6 bases). The TCR was taken from a human donor in good health (CMV status not recorded). Some clones in this sample may be carry-over from other donors' samples. The sequencing here drew on cultured CD8+ T cells from PBMCs, taken from culture after CMV antigen stimulation. CDR3 nucleotides: TGTGCCAGCAGTTTCTCGGGGCAGGGGCTCGACAATGAGCAGTTCTTC. Amino acids: CASSFSGQGLDNEQFF.